This entry features one TCR beta chain sequence. This record comes from a study of blood T cell repertoires in COVID-19. Study as a whole: Donors in the United States, Italy and Spain gave samples during acute or convalescent COVID-19. Nucleic acid was either cDNA or gDNA, and it came from T cells, B-cell-depleted T cells, or PBMCs.

Produced via immunoSEQ multiplex PCR; TCRdb's table is partial and in-frame only. The repertoire includes some 87,000 clones, around three quarters of them detected once, and about 20% sits in the top ten. Germline V gene sequence: CDR1 MNHGY, CDR2 SVAAGI. This CDR3 spans 16 amino acids. V was clipped by 7 bases and J by 0 bases; unmatched bases: 6. The origin of this receptor is a woman older than 75 with active or convalescent COVID-19. Sequencing was performed on peripheral blood. The chain joins TRBV6-9 to TRBJ2-2, with 9 bases that match TRBD2. The CDR3 sequence: CASKGSGGPNTGELFF. CDR3 nucleotide sequence: TGTGCCAGCAAAGGTAGCGGGGGACCGAACACCGGGGAGCTGTTTTTT.